Sequencing of this T cell receptor (beta chain) was carried out in a study of OX40 agonist ivuxolimab in advanced cancers. Profiling relied on immunoSEQ multiplex PCR, and the TCRdb table lists in-frame clones only, not all of them. In the table there are about 69,000 clones, roughly 89% of which are singletons. This CDR3 contains 17 residues. With V trimmed by 4 bases and J by 2 bases, 9 bases remained unmatched. CDR1 and CDR2 from the germline V gene are LNHDA and SQIVND (reference sequence). Material: CD4+ or CD8+ T cells sorted from blood, obtained in a trial of the OX40 agonist ivuxolimab. The chain couples TRBV19 to TRBJ2-5, with 11 bases identical to TRBD2. This TCR derives from an adult with an advanced solid tumor such as melanoma, head and neck, liver or kidney cancer. CDR3 DNA: TGTGCCAGTAGTAAAACTAGCGGGAGAAGAGGGCAAGAGACCCAGTACTTC. Encoded protein: CASSKTSGRRGQETQYF.